Each of the 18 T cell receptor beta chains below was sequenced from the same sample in a study of Tregs in tolerant kidney transplant recipients. This table comes from immunoSEQ multiplex PCR, and its TCRdb copy is limited to in-frame clones, with some not included. The profile covers more than 90,000 clones, with roughly 92% appearing a single time and approximately 0.6% taken by the ten largest. Sequencing was carried out using CD4+ T cells from blood. The receptor set was obtained from a human donor in good health.

V gene TRBV5-5 combines with J gene TRBJ1-1; D ambiguous. This CDR3 is built from 13 residues. Germline-derived CDR1 and CDR2 are SGHKS and YYEKEE (reference sequence). With 2 bases removed from V and 4 bases from J, the gap between germline ends came to 9 bases. The CDR3 region is CASSFQVGTEAFF. In DNA form, the CDR3 reads TGTGCCAGCAGCTTCCAGGTGGGCACTGAAGCTTTCTTT. The whole variable domain, filled in from reference TRBV5-5 and TRBJ1-1, reads DAGVTQSPTHLIKTRGQQVTLRCSPISGHKSVSWYQQVLGQGPQFIFQYYEKEERGRGNFPDRFSARQFPNYSSELNVNALLLGDSALYLCASSFQVGTEAFFGQGTRLTVV.

This chain connects TRBV19 to TRBJ2-5, with TRBD2 as a possible D gene (6 bases). Germline V lookup: CDR1 LNHDA, CDR2 SQIVND (reference sequence). The V end lost 7 bases, the J end lost 0 bases, and 15 bases lay between the germline ends. This CDR3 is 15 amino acids long. As DNA, the CDR3 is TGTGCCAGTACCAAAACTGGGGGGTACCAAGAGACCCAGTACTTC. This encodes CASTKTGGYQETQYF.

V usage is TRBV6-1 and J usage is TRBJ2-1, with 7 bases identical to TRBD1. After removal of 8 bases from V and 10 bases from J, the junction contained 8 bases not matched to a gene. The germline gives CDR1 MNHNS, CDR2 SASEGT. The CDR3 is made up of 12 amino acids. CDR3 residues: CASGQGVGEQFF. The CDR3 nucleotides read TGTGCCAGCGGTCAGGGGGTCGGGGAGCAGTTCTTC.

V usage is TRBV5-6 and J usage is TRBJ2-2, with 11 nucleotides matching TRBD2. The CDR3 spans 17 residues. V shed 4 bases and J 6 bases; nucleotides not matched to a gene: 11. Germline CDR1 reads SGHDT; CDR2 reads YYEEEE. CDR3 nucleotides: TGTGCCAGCAGCCCAGTTTTACTAGCGGGAGTCCCCGGGGAGCTGTTTTTT. Translated, it gives CASSPVLLAGVPGELFF.

CDR3 amino acids: CASSVGHRVGNTEAFF. The CDR3 DNA is TGTGCCAGCAGCGTGGGTCACAGGGTCGGGAACACTGAAGCTTTCTTT. The gene calls are TRBV5-4 and TRBJ1-1; D might be TRBD1 (6 bases). V dropped 4 bases and J dropped 1 base, with 17 bases sitting between them. CDR3 size: 16 residues. Per the germline V gene, CDR1 is SGHNT and CDR2 is YYREEE (reference sequence).

This rearrangement joins TRBV2 to TRBJ1-1; 8 positions agree with TRBD1. This CDR3 is 17 amino acids long. The J segment lost 4 bases and the V segment lost 1 base, leaving 11 bases of the junction unmatched. Germline V gives CDR1 SNHLY, CDR2 FYNNEI. The CDR3 sequence is CASSEGARDRRSTEAFF. The CDR3 DNA reads TGTGCCAGCAGTGAAGGGGCCCGGGACAGGCGATCCACTGAAGCTTTCTTT.

V usage is TRBV7-6 and J usage is TRBJ2-5, with D perhaps given as TRBD1 or TRBD2 (5 bases each). The CDR3 totals 15 residues. Looked up from germline, CDR1 is SGHVS and CDR2 is FNYEAQ. V shed 5 bases and J shed 2 bases, with 15 bases lying between them. The CDR3 region has the DNA TGTGCCAGCAGCCGAAACTACGGGGCGCAAGAGACCCAGTACTTC. Its protein is CASSRNYGAQETQYF. The full variable domain, completed using reference TRBV7-6 and TRBJ2-5, is GAGVSQSPRYKVTKRGQDVALRCDPISGHVSLYWYRQALGQGPEFLTYFNYEAQQDKSGLPNDRFSAERPEGSISTLTIQRTEQRDSAMYRCASSRNYGAQETQYFGPGTRLLVL.

CDR3: CASSYLGQLRNQPQHF. DNA for the CDR3: TGTGCCAGCAGTTACCTGGGACAGTTGAGGAATCAGCCCCAGCATTTT. J is TRBJ1-5 and V is TRBV6-6, with 7 bases lining up with TRBD1. V shed 2 bases, J shed 4 bases, and the junction held 8 bases outside the gene matches. This CDR3 is built from 16 residues. The germline V gene has CDR1 MNHNY and CDR2 SVGAGI (reference sequence).

In regard to this clone: One end of the junction is discordant with germline, which a read error may explain. This chain joins TRBV13 and TRBJ1-1; D remains ambiguous. Looked up from germline, CDR1 is PRHDT and CDR2 is FYEKMQ (reference sequence). There are 13 residues in the CDR3. The CDR3 sequence is CASTLLLLSEAFF. The CDR3 nucleotides are TGTGCCAGCACCTTACTTTTGCTGTCTGAAGCTTTCTTT.

J is TRBJ1-6 and V is TRBV21-1; the DNA was not used to check the table's D call, TRBD1. TRBV21-1 has pseudogene status. The CDR3 has 15 residues. The CDR3 region is CASSKGTDNNSPLHF. DNA for the CDR3: TGTGCCAGCAGCAAAGGGACAGATAATAATTCACCCCTCCACTTT.

The chain has TRBV9 and TRBJ2-1; 8 nucleotides align to TRBD1. Germline CDR1 reads SGDLS; CDR2 reads YYNGEE. The V and J ends lost 2 bases and 5 bases, in that order; junction bases with no gene match: 6. The CDR3 has 15 amino acids. CDR3: CASSVTGQDHNEQFF. CDR3 DNA: TGTGCCAGCAGCGTCACGGGACAGGACCACAATGAGCAGTTCTTC.

Concerning this clone itself: At one end the junction does not follow the germline gene, possibly because of a read error. V and J are TRBV5-6 and TRBJ2-3; D might be TRBD1 (6 bases). Germline assignment: CDR1 SGHDT and CDR2 YYEEEE. This CDR3 contains 14 residues. DNA of the CDR3: TGTGCCAGCAACTTGGGGGCCTTCACAGATACGCAGTATTTT. It encodes CASNLGAFTDTQYF.

This chain uses TRBV9 with TRBJ1-3, with no clear D. Germline CDR1 reads SGDLS; CDR2 reads YYNGEE. CDR3 length: 16 residues. The ends were cut back, 0 bases at V and 0 bases at J, with 10 bases in the middle. This CDR3 reads CASSVGSSGSGNTIYF. DNA for the CDR3: TGTGCCAGCAGCGTAGGCTCATCCGGCTCTGGAAACACCATATATTTT.

This chain links TRBV11-1 with TRBJ2-7, with 7 bases identical to TRBD2. This CDR3 is built from 15 residues. Trimming at V came to 2 bases and at J to 6 bases, leaving 10 bases not matched to a gene. The germline gives CDR1 SGHAT, CDR2 FQDESV (reference sequence). CDR3 region: CASSLRGRAQLEQYF. CDR3 sequence (DNA): TGTGCCAGCAGCTTAAGAGGGAGGGCCCAGCTCGAGCAGTACTTC.

In this sample, this clone turned up once. The genes are TRBV5-6 and TRBJ1-1, with TRBD1 as a possible D gene (6 bases). V lost 4 bases and J lost 1, with 17 bases in between. CDR1 is SGHDT and CDR2 is YYEEEE in the germline V gene. This CDR3 spans 16 amino acids. CDR3 amino acids: CASSPLLGGGNTEAFF. The CDR3 nucleotides are TGTGCCAGCAGCCCCCTCTTAGGGGGGGGGAACACTGAAGCTTTCTTT.

The chain carries TRBV5-1 and TRBJ2-1; D is ambiguous. The CDR3 is 14 residues long. Germline CDR1 reads SGHRS; CDR2 reads YFSETQ. V lost 1 base to trimming and J lost 8 bases, with 13 bases between them. The CDR3 DNA reads TGCGCCAGCAGCTTGTTATCTATAAACTATGAGCAGTTCTTC. Translation: CASSLLSINYEQFF.

This clone occurred once. This sequence joins TRBV5-4 and TRBJ2-7, with 10 nucleotides matching TRBD1. The CDR3 is 14 amino acids. V lost 4 bases and J lost 7; bases outside the gene matches: 8. From germline, CDR1 is SGHNT and CDR2 YYREEE (reference sequence). The CDR3 DNA is TGTGCCAGCAGCCCGCGACAGGGGGCGCGGGAGCAGTACTTC. Protein sequence: CASSPRQGAREQYF.

V and J are TRBV5-1 and TRBJ1-6, with TRBD1 matching 9 bases. The V and J ends lost 3 bases and 5 bases, in that order; junction bases with no gene match: 3. The CDR3 loop spans 15 amino acids. CDR1 is SGHRS and CDR2 is YFSETQ in the germline V gene. CDR3 DNA sequence: TGCGCCAGCAGCTCTGGGACAGGGAATAATTCACCCCTCCACTTT. As protein: CASSSGTGNNSPLHF.